The rows below give T cell receptor beta chains drawn from one sample of a study of human T cells and chemical hapten exposure. TCRdb passed the RACE reads through MiXCR, listing each CDR3 protein once. The profile shows 350,000 to 400,000 distinct CDR3 sequences, around 5.5% of them singletons. The sequencing here drew on whole blood, taken in connection with sensitization to the hapten diphenylcyclopropenone (DPC). These receptors were taken from a woman between 45 and 60 years old with alopecia areata. Some clones in this sample may be carry-over from other donors' samples. Both conserved end residues are part of each CDR3. D genes are given only for firm matches. A row's size may be missing; if present it is once, few, many or a size class.

12	TRBJ2-7	few	NA	TRBV29-1	TGCAGCGTTGAAGAAAGTAGCGACGAGCAGTACTTC	CSVEESSDEQYF
13	TRBJ2-7	NA	NA	TRBV10-3	TGTGCCATCAGTGAGTCAGGGGGGTACGAGCAGTACTTC	CAISESGGYEQYF
16	TRBJ1-5	few	TRBD1	TRBV28	TGTGCCAGCAGTAGCCCCGCAGGGGGCAACGGACAGCCCCAGCATTTT	CASSSPAGGNGQPQHF
16	TRBJ1-4	NA	NA	TRBV28	TGTGCCAGCAGTTTATTACAGGGAGCAACTAATGAAAAACTGTTTTTT	CASSLLQGATNEKLFF
13	TRBJ1-2	NA	NA	TRBV5-4	TGTGCCAGCAGCCAGGATCTGTGGGATGGCTACACCTTC	CASSQDLWDGYTF
13	TRBJ2-5	few	NA	TRBV14	TGTGCCAGCAGTGACAAGATGTTGGAGACCCAGTACTTC	CASSDKMLETQYF
17	TRBJ1-3	few	NA	TRBV7-9	TGTGCCAGCAGCTCCCCCTCCGGGACATCCTCTGGAAACACCATATATTTT	CASSSPSGTSSGNTIYF
14	TRBJ2-3	few	NA	TRBV12-3/TRBV12-4	TGTGCCAGCAGTAGGGACTCCGCCGAAGATACGCAGTATTTT	CASSRDSAEDTQYF
18	TRBJ2-3	NA	NA	TRBV30	TGTGCCTGGAGTGTCCCTCCCTCGGCGCGATCACCCACAGATACGCAGTATTTT	CAWSVPPSARSPTDTQYF
15	TRBJ2-7	NA	NA	TRBV4-3	TGCGCCAGCAGCCAACAGAGATCCCCTGGCTACGAGCAGTACTTC	CASSQQRSPGYEQYF
15	TRBJ1-2	many	NA	TRBV2	TGTGCCAGCAGTGAAGCCCTGTTGGGGTCCTATGGCTACACCTTC	CASSEALLGSYGYTF
14	TRBJ2-1	many	TRBD2	TRBV3-1	TGTGCCAGCAGCCAAGCGGGAGGGCCGAGTGAGCAGTTCTTC	CASSQAGGPSEQFF
16	TRBJ2-7	many	NA	TRBV7-2	TGTGCCAGCAGCTTATACGGGGCAGGGGAAAACTACGAGCAGTACTTC	CASSLYGAGENYEQYF
11	TRBJ2-7	few	NA	TRBV7-9	TGTGCCAGCAGGGTCTACCACGAGCAGTACTTC	CASRVYHEQYF
15	TRBJ2-3	many	TRBD2	TRBV20-1	TGCAGTGCTAGAGAGCTAGCGGGAGGAACAGATACGCAGTATTTT	CSARELAGGTDTQYF
15	TRBJ2-7	few	TRBD2	TRBV28	TGTGCCAGCAGCTCATCAGCGGGAGGGCCGTACGAGCAGTACTTC	CASSSSAGGPYEQYF
15	TRBJ2-1	many	NA	TRBV27	TGTGCCAGCAGTCCCTACGCCGGGACGGACCTAGAGCAGTTCTTC	CASSPYAGTDLEQFF
15	TRBJ2-6	NA	NA	TRBV15	TGTGCCACCAGGGAGGGCCACTCTGGGGCCAACGTCCTGACTTTC	CATREGHSGANVLTF
17	TRBJ1-2	many	NA	TRBV18	TGTGCCAGCTCACCACTCGCCCCAACTGACACGGGGATCGGCTACACCTTC	CASSPLAPTDTGIGYTF
17	TRBJ2-3	NA	TRBD2	TRBV9	TGTGCCAGCCGCCCCCCGCTAGCGGGGGGACCCACAGATACGCAGTATTTT	CASRPPLAGGPTDTQYF
15	TRBJ1-1	NA	NA	TRBV20-1	TGCAGTGCTAGAGATTTGGGCAGGGCGAGGACTGAAGCTTTCTTT	CSARDLGRARTEAFF
11	TRBJ2-1	many	NA	TRBV29-1	TGCAGCGTTACTAATTCCAATGAGCAGTTCTTC	CSVTNSNEQFF
15	TRBJ2-1	few	TRBD2	TRBV10-3	TGTGCCATCAGTCCAAGCGGGAGTGACGTCAATGAGCAGTTCTTC	CAISPSGSDVNEQFF
12	TRBJ2-1	many	NA	TRBV28	TGTGCCAGCAGTTTAGGGGGGGCATGGCAGTTCTTC	CASSLGGAWQFF
15	TRBJ2-7	many	TRBD2	TRBV4-2	TGTGCCAGCAGCCTCACCCAGCGGGGGAACTACGAGCAGTACTTC	CASSLTQRGNYEQYF
16	TRBJ2-1	many	NA	TRBV4-3	TGCGCCAGCAGCCAAGAGGCGGGGAGCTCCTACAATGAGCAGTTCTTC	CASSQEAGSSYNEQFF
16	TRBJ1-3	many	TRBD1	TRBV12-3/TRBV12-4	TGTGCCAGCAGTTTGAGAGGGACAGGGAATAGAAACACCATATATTTT	CASSLRGTGNRNTIYF
14	TRBJ1-6	NA	NA	TRBV6-5	TGTGCCAGCAGCTCCGGGACCTTCCCGTCACCCCTCCACTTT	CASSSGTFPSPLHF
13	TRBJ2-7	many	NA	TRBV27	TGTGCCTATTGTGGGGGGGCTATACACGAGCAGTACTTC	CAYCGGAIHEQYF
14	TRBJ2-1	many	NA	TRBV2	TGTGCCAGCAGTGAAGCGCTCCCAGCCCATGAGCAGTTCTTC	CASSEALPAHEQFF
12	TRBJ2-3	many	NA	TRBV20-1	TGCAGTGCCCCTACCCGCACAGATACGCAGTATTTT	CSAPTRTDTQYF
14	TRBJ2-5	few	NA	TRBV25-1	TGTGCCAGCAGTCGCGACGTGTACCAAGAGACCCAGTACTTC	CASSRDVYQETQYF
13	TRBJ2-7	many	NA	TRBV5-1	TGCGCCAGCAGACGACAGGATGCCTACGAGCAGTACTTC	CASRRQDAYEQYF
13	TRBJ1-4	many	NA	TRBV7-6	TGTGCCAGCAGCCCTGGGGCGTTCGAAAAACTGTTTTTT	CASSPGAFEKLFF
13	TRBJ2-7	few	NA	TRBV6-5	TGTGCCAGCAGTTACTCGGGGGTAGGGGAGCAGTACTTC	CASSYSGVGEQYF
14	TRBJ2-1	NA	NA	TRBV27	TGTGCCAGCAGTCCGCCGACTAGGTATAATGAGCAGTTCTTC	CASSPPTRYNEQFF
14	TRBJ2-7	NA	NA	TRBV10-1	TGCGCCAGCAGCCGCGGGACGTTCTCCTACGAGCAGTACTTC	CASSRGTFSYEQYF
16	TRBJ1-5	NA	TRBD1	TRBV20-1	TGCAGTGCTACACACGAGGGACAGGGCAGCAATCAGCCCCAGCATTTT	CSATHEGQGSNQPQHF
14	TRBJ1-4	few	TRBD1	TRBV13	TGTGCCAGCAGCCCGGACAGGCGACATGAAAAACTGTTTTTT	CASSPDRRHEKLFF
13	TRBJ1-3	NA	NA	TRBV18	TGTGCCAGCTCACTGGACGGAAGAAACACCATATATTTT	CASSLDGRNTIYF
16	TRBJ2-1	many	TRBD1	TRBV24-1	TGTGCCACCAGTGATGACTCGGGACAGGCTTACAATGAGCAGTTCTTC	CATSDDSGQAYNEQFF
15	TRBJ2-7	few	NA	TRBV29-1	TGCAGCGTTGAAGATGCGGTCACACAGGGCCGGGAGCAGTACTTC	CSVEDAVTQGREQYF
12	TRBJ2-7	NA	NA	TRBV2	TGTGCCAGCACCGGACCGTCCTACGAGCAGTACTTC	CASTGPSYEQYF
12	TRBJ2-5	few	NA	TRBV2	TGTGCCAGCAGTGAAGGTGTGGAGACCCAGTACTTC	CASSEGVETQYF
16	TRBJ1-6	many	NA	TRBV7-2	TGTGCCAGCAGCTCCTCGGCGGGGTCGGGGAGTTCACCCCTCCACTTT	CASSSSAGSGSSPLHF
15	TRBJ1-5	few	TRBD1	TRBV28	TGTGCCAGCAGCCGTGGACAGGGGGCTAGGCAGCCCCAGCATTTT	CASSRGQGARQPQHF
13	TRBJ1-1	NA	TRBD1	TRBV24-1	TGTGCCACCAGTGACGGGACAGGAGCTGAAGCTTTCTTT	CATSDGTGAEAFF
15	TRBJ2-6	few	TRBD1	TRBV20-1	TGCAGTGCATATGCCACAGGGGCTGGGGCCAACGTCCTGACTTTC	CSAYATGAGANVLTF
14	TRBJ2-1	many	NA	TRBV24-1	TGTGCCACCAGTGATTTTGTATCCAGAGGGGAGCAGTTCTTC	CATSDFVSRGEQFF
15	TRBJ2-6	many	NA	TRBV5-4	TGTGCCAGCACCTACCCCGGGTCTGGGGCCAACGTCCTGACTTTC	CASTYPGSGANVLTF
14	TRBJ1-2	many	TRBD1	TRBV28	TGTGCCAGCAGCACCCAGACAGGGGACTATGGCTACACCTTC	CASSTQTGDYGYTF
14	TRBJ1-5	NA	NA	TRBV2	TGTGCCAGCAGTGGTCGGACAGGCAATCAGCCCCAGCATTTT	CASSGRTGNQPQHF
16	TRBJ2-7	NA	TRBD2	TRBV20-1	TGCAGTGCTAGACCACCGGGACTAGCGGGATTCTACGAGCAGTACTTC	CSARPPGLAGFYEQYF
17	TRBJ1-2	NA	NA	TRBV4-1	TGCGCCAGCAGCCAGAGAGGGAACGTGCAAGCAAGCTATGGCTACACCTTC	CASSQRGNVQASYGYTF
12	TRBJ1-2	many	NA	TRBV10-3	TGTGCCATCAGTGAGTCTGGGACTGGCTACACCTTC	CAISESGTGYTF